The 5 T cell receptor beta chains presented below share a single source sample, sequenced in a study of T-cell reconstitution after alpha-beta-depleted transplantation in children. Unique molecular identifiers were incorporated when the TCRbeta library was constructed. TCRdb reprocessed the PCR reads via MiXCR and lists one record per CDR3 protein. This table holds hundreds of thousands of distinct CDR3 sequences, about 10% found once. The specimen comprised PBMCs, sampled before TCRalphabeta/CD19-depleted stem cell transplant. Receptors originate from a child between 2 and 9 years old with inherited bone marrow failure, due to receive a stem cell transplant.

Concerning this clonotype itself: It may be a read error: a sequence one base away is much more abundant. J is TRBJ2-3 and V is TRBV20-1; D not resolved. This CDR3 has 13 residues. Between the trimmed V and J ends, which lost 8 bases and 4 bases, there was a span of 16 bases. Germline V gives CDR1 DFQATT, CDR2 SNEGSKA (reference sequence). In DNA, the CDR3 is TGCAGTTACTTTCAGACCAAGGCAGATACGCAGTATTTT. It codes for CSYFQTKADTQYF.

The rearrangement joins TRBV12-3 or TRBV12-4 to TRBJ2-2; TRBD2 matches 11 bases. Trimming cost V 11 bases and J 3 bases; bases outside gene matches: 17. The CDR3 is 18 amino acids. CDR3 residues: CASGELAGEGGYTGELFF. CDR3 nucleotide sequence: TGTGCCTCCGGGGAACTAGCGGGAGAAGGAGGGTACACCGGGGAGCTGTTTTTT.

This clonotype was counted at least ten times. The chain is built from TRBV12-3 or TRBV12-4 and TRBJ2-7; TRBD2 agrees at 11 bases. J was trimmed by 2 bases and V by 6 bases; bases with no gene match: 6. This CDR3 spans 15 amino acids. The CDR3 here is CASSFGTSGTYEQYF. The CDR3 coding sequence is TGTGCCAGCAGCTTCGGGACTAGCGGTACCTACGAGCAGTACTTC.

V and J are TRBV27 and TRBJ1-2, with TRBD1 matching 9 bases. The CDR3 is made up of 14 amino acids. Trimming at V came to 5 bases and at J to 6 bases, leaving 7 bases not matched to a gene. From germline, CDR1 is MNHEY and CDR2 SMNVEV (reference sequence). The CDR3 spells CASSPTGGGNGYTF. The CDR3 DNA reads TGTGCCAGCAGTCCGACAGGGGGAGGGAATGGCTACACCTTC.

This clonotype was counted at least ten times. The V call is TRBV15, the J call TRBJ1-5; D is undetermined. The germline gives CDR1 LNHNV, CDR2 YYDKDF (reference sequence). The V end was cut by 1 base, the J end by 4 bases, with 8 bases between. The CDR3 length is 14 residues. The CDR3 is CATSRGDGNQPQHF. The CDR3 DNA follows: TGTGCCACCAGCAGAGGGGATGGGAATCAGCCCCAGCATTTT. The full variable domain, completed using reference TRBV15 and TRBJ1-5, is DAMVIQNPRYQVTQFGKPVTLSCSQTLNHNVMYWYQQKSSQAPKLLFHYYDKDFNNEADTPDNFQSRRPNTSFCFLDIRSPGLGDTAMYLCATSRGDGNQPQHFGDGTRLSIL.